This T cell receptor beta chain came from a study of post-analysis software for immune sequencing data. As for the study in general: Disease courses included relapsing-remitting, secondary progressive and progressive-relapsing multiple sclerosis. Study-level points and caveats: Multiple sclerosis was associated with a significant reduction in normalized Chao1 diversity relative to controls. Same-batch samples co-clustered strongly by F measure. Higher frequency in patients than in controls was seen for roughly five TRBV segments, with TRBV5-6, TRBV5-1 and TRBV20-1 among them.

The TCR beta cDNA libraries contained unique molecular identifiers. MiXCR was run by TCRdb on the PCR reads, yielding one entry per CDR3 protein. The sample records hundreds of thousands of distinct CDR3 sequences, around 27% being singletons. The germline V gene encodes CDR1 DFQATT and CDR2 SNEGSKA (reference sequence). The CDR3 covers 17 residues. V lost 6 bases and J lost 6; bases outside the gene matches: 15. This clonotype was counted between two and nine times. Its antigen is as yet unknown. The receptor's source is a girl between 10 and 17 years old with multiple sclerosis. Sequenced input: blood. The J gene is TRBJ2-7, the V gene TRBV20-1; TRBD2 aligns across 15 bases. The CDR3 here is CSARSGTSGRQVGEQYF. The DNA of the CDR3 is TGCAGTGCGCGGTCTGGGACTAGCGGGAGGCAGGTGGGCGAGCAGTACTTC.